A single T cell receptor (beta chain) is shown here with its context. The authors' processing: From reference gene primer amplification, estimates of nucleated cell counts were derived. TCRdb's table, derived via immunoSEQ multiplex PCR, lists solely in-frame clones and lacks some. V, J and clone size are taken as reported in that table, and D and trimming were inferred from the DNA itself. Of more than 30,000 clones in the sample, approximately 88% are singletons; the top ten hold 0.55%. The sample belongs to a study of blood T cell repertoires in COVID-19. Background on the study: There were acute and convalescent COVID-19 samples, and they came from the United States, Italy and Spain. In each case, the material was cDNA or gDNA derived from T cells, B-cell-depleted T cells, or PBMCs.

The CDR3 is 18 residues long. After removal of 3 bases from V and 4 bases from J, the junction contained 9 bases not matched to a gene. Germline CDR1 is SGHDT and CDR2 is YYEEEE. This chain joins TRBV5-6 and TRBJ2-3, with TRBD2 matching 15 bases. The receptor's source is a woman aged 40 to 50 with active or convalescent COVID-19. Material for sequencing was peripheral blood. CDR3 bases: TGTGCCAGCAGCTCAGGACTAGCGGGAGGGATCCGCCCAGATACGCAGTATTTT. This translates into CASSSGLAGGIRPDTQYF.